The rows below give T cell receptor beta chains drawn from one sample of a study of blood T cell repertoires in COVID-19. Data came from immunoSEQ multiplex PCR; TCRdb stores just in-frame clones and leaves some out. The sample consists of some 110,000 clones, 82% of them appearing once. The material sequenced was peripheral blood. These receptors were taken from a man aged 70 or older with acute or convalescent COVID-19. The CDR3 runs from the conserved cysteine through the conserved F or W. A D gene is named only where the DNA matches it firmly. Clone sizes are given selectively: once, few, many, or a class where the clone is expanded.

CDR3nt: TGCGCCAGCAGCTTGGACTGGTCCTATGGCTACACCTTC; CDR3aa: CASSLDWSYGYTF; j_gene: TRBJ1-2; abundance: NA; v_gene: TRBV5-1; d_gene: NA
CDR3nt: TGTGCCAGCACCTCACAGGGGGTGGCTAATGAAAAACTGTTTTTT; CDR3aa: CASTSQGVANEKLFF; j_gene: TRBJ1-4; abundance: NA; v_gene: TRBV7-9; d_gene: TRBD1
CDR3nt: TGTGCCAGCTCACCTCAGGACGGGGATAATCAGCCCCAGCATTTT; CDR3aa: CASSPQDGDNQPQHF; j_gene: TRBJ1-5; abundance: NA; v_gene: TRBV18; d_gene: NA
CDR3nt: TGTGCCAGCAGCCAAGCGGGACAGAAAACCGGGGAGCTGTTTTTT; CDR3aa: CASSQAGQKTGELFF; j_gene: TRBJ2-2; abundance: NA; v_gene: TRBV3-1/TRBV3-2; d_gene: TRBD1
CDR3nt: TGTGCCATCAGTGAGTCCCTAGGGAGCGGGACTAATGAAAAACTGTTTTTT; CDR3aa: CAISESLGSGTNEKLFF; j_gene: TRBJ1-4; abundance: NA; v_gene: TRBV10-3; d_gene: NA
CDR3nt: TGTGCCAGCCAAAGGTCGGGAGCGCTAGATACGCAGTATTTT; CDR3aa: CASQRSGALDTQYF; j_gene: TRBJ2-3; abundance: NA; v_gene: TRBV3-1/TRBV3-2; d_gene: NA
CDR3nt: TGTGCCAGCAGTGGTACAGGGTATGGCTACACCTTC; CDR3aa: CASSGTGYGYTF; j_gene: TRBJ1-2; abundance: NA; v_gene: TRBV12-3/TRBV12-4; d_gene: NA
CDR3nt: TGCGCCAGCAGCATGGGGGACAGCTCCTATAATTCACCCCTCCACTTT; CDR3aa: CASSMGDSSYNSPLHF; j_gene: TRBJ1-6; abundance: NA; v_gene: TRBV5-1; d_gene: TRBD1
CDR3nt: TGTGCCAGCAGTGAAGCAGGTACAGGCTATGGCTACACCTTC; CDR3aa: CASSEAGTGYGYTF; j_gene: TRBJ1-2; abundance: NA; v_gene: TRBV2; d_gene: NA
CDR3nt: TGCAGCGCTGGACAGGCCGCCGGCTATGGCTACACCTTC; CDR3aa: CSAGQAAGYGYTF; j_gene: TRBJ1-2; abundance: once; v_gene: TRBV29-1; d_gene: TRBD1
CDR3nt: TGTGCCAGCAGCCTCACCGGGAACACTGAAGCTTTCTTT; CDR3aa: CASSLTGNTEAFF; j_gene: TRBJ1-1; abundance: NA; v_gene: TRBV5-5; d_gene: NA
CDR3nt: TGTGCCAGCAGGTCGGACAGAGTTAATGAAAAACTGTTTTTT; CDR3aa: CASRSDRVNEKLFF; j_gene: TRBJ1-4; abundance: NA; v_gene: TRBV2; d_gene: NA
CDR3nt: TGTGCCAGCTCACAGATCTCTAGCGGCCCATACAATGAGCAGTTCTTC; CDR3aa: CASSQISSGPYNEQFF; j_gene: TRBJ2-1; abundance: NA; v_gene: TRBV18; d_gene: TRBD2
CDR3nt: TGTGCCAGCAGTGAAGTGGGGGGGCTTAGGCAGCCCCAGCATTTT; CDR3aa: CASSEVGGLRQPQHF; j_gene: TRBJ1-5; abundance: NA; v_gene: TRBV6-1; d_gene: NA
CDR3nt: TGCGCCAGCAGCTTCAGCGGGAACACTGAAGCTTTCTTT; CDR3aa: CASSFSGNTEAFF; j_gene: TRBJ1-1; abundance: NA; v_gene: TRBV5-1; d_gene: NA
CDR3nt: TGCGCCAGCAGTTCTACGGCAGGGATTAACACCGGGGAGCTGTTTTTT; CDR3aa: CASSSTAGINTGELFF; j_gene: TRBJ2-2; abundance: NA; v_gene: TRBV5-1; d_gene: NA
CDR3nt: TGTGCCAGCAGCTTCGTCCCGGGACAAAGAGATACGCAGTATTTT; CDR3aa: CASSFVPGQRDTQYF; j_gene: TRBJ2-3; abundance: NA; v_gene: TRBV7-2; d_gene: NA
CDR3nt: TGTGCCAGCAGCTCTTCGCGACAATACAATGAGCAGTTCTTC; CDR3aa: CASSSSRQYNEQFF; j_gene: TRBJ2-1; abundance: NA; v_gene: TRBV7-2; d_gene: NA
CDR3nt: TGTGCCAGTAGTATAAAGGTCAGGGAATCACCCCTCCACTTT; CDR3aa: CASSIKVRESPLHF; j_gene: TRBJ1-6; abundance: few; v_gene: TRBV19; d_gene: NA
CDR3nt: TGTGCCAGCAGCCGCCTGACAGGGGGAGGAAACACCATATATTTT; CDR3aa: CASSRLTGGGNTIYF; j_gene: TRBJ1-3; abundance: NA; v_gene: TRBV9; d_gene: TRBD1
CDR3nt: TGCAGTGCTAGTCGGACAGGGGGCTACACTGAAGCTTTCTTT; CDR3aa: CSASRTGGYTEAFF; j_gene: TRBJ1-1; abundance: NA; v_gene: TRBV20-1; d_gene: TRBD1
CDR3nt: TGCAGCGTCGGGGACACCTATAATTCACCCCTCCACTTT; CDR3aa: CSVGDTYNSPLHF; j_gene: TRBJ1-6; abundance: NA; v_gene: TRBV29-1; d_gene: NA
CDR3nt: TGTGCCAGCAGTTTAATTGGCACCTCTGGAAACACCATATATTTT; CDR3aa: CASSLIGTSGNTIYF; j_gene: TRBJ1-3; abundance: NA; v_gene: TRBV28; d_gene: NA
CDR3nt: TGCGCCAGCAGCTTGGGTTTTGCGGGGATCACAGATACGCAGTATTTT; CDR3aa: CASSLGFAGITDTQYF; j_gene: TRBJ2-3; abundance: NA; v_gene: TRBV5-1; d_gene: NA
CDR3nt: TGTGCCAGCAGCCGAGGCGACAGAGCTTTCTTT; CDR3aa: CASSRGDRAFF; j_gene: TRBJ1-1; abundance: NA; v_gene: TRBV3-1/TRBV3-2; d_gene: NA
CDR3nt: TGTGCCAGCAGCTTAGGGGACAGGGGGCTTGGTGGGGCCAACGTCCTGACTTTC; CDR3aa: CASSLGDRGLGGANVLTF; j_gene: TRBJ2-6; abundance: NA; v_gene: TRBV5-6; d_gene: TRBD1
CDR3nt: TGTGCCAGCAGCCCGGGGGGGATTACGCAGTATTTT; CDR3aa: CASSPGGITQYF; j_gene: TRBJ2-3; abundance: once; v_gene: TRBV14; d_gene: TRBD2
CDR3nt: TGTGCCAGCAGCTCGACCCACAGGGGGGACAATGAGCAGTTCTTC; CDR3aa: CASSSTHRGDNEQFF; j_gene: TRBJ2-1; abundance: NA; v_gene: TRBV11-2; d_gene: TRBD1
CDR3nt: TGCGCCAGCAGCTTGGACGGGACAGCAACCGCCAGGGAGCTGTTTTTT; CDR3aa: CASSLDGTATARELFF; j_gene: TRBJ2-2; abundance: NA; v_gene: TRBV5-1; d_gene: TRBD1
CDR3nt: TGTGCCAGCGGGGACAGGGAGCATGGCTACACCTTC; CDR3aa: CASGDREHGYTF; j_gene: TRBJ1-2; abundance: NA; v_gene: TRBV6-5; d_gene: TRBD1
CDR3nt: TGTGCCAGCAGCCTTTCAGGAGGTCGGTCCGAGGCGGGGGGGCCAGGGTTTCGGTTCTTC; CDR3aa: CASSLSGGRSEAGGPGFRFF; j_gene: TRBJ2-1; abundance: NA; v_gene: TRBV4-2; d_gene: TRBD2
CDR3nt: TGCGCCAGCAGCTTCGCTAGCGGGGAAGAGACCCAGTACTTC; CDR3aa: CASSFASGEETQYF; j_gene: TRBJ2-5; abundance: NA; v_gene: TRBV5-1; d_gene: TRBD2
CDR3nt: TGTGCCAGTAGTGCCATCACGACAGGGATCTCTGGAAACACCATATATTTT; CDR3aa: CASSAITTGISGNTIYF; j_gene: TRBJ1-3; abundance: NA; v_gene: TRBV19; d_gene: TRBD1
CDR3nt: TGTGCCAGCAGCCTAACAGGCATGAACACTGAAGCTTTCTTT; CDR3aa: CASSLTGMNTEAFF; j_gene: TRBJ1-1; abundance: NA; v_gene: TRBV14; d_gene: NA
CDR3nt: TGTGCCAGCAGCTTAATTGCACAGGGGGCCTATGGCTACACCTTC; CDR3aa: CASSLIAQGAYGYTF; j_gene: TRBJ1-2; abundance: few; v_gene: TRBV7-3; d_gene: TRBD1
CDR3nt: TGCGCCAGCAGCTTGGCGGGACAGGGGTTCCCAGATACGCAGTATTTT; CDR3aa: CASSLAGQGFPDTQYF; j_gene: TRBJ2-3; abundance: NA; v_gene: TRBV5-1; d_gene: TRBD1
CDR3nt: TGTGCCAGCGGACTAGGGGGGGGGAACGAGCAGTACTTC; CDR3aa: CASGLGGGNEQYF; j_gene: TRBJ2-7; abundance: NA; v_gene: TRBV7-3; d_gene: NA
CDR3nt: TGTGCCAGCAGCTTCTGGCTCTCTGGGGCCAACGTCCTGACTTTC; CDR3aa: CASSFWLSGANVLTF; j_gene: TRBJ2-6; abundance: NA; v_gene: TRBV7-9; d_gene: NA
CDR3nt: TGTGCCATCAGTGAGGGGACTAGCGGGGGGTTAGCCAAAAACATTCAGTACTTC; CDR3aa: CAISEGTSGGLAKNIQYF; j_gene: TRBJ2-4; abundance: NA; v_gene: TRBV10-3; d_gene: TRBD2
CDR3nt: TGCGCCAGCGGATTCCTAGACAACAGGGTTAATGAGCAGTTCTTC; CDR3aa: CASGFLDNRVNEQFF; j_gene: TRBJ2-1; abundance: NA; v_gene: TRBV5-1; d_gene: NA
CDR3nt: TGTGCCAGCAGTGGGACAGGCTCTAGTCAGCCCCAGCATTTT; CDR3aa: CASSGTGSSQPQHF; j_gene: TRBJ1-5; abundance: NA; v_gene: TRBV2; d_gene: TRBD1
CDR3nt: TGTGCCAGTAGGGGTGGCAGGACAGGGGGCGCACGGACTGAAGCTTTCTTT; CDR3aa: CASRGGRTGGARTEAFF; j_gene: TRBJ1-1; abundance: NA; v_gene: TRBV19; d_gene: TRBD1
CDR3nt: TGTGCCAGCGCGAGGGACAGGGAGATCGGGGAGCTGTTTTTT; CDR3aa: CASARDREIGELFF; j_gene: TRBJ2-2; abundance: NA; v_gene: TRBV2; d_gene: TRBD1
CDR3nt: TGTGCCAGCAGTCCTGACAGCGTGTACAATCAGCCCCAGCATTTT; CDR3aa: CASSPDSVYNQPQHF; j_gene: TRBJ1-5; abundance: NA; v_gene: TRBV25-1; d_gene: NA
CDR3nt: TGTGCCAGCAGCTGGGACAGTAACACTGAAGCTTTCTTT; CDR3aa: CASSWDSNTEAFF; j_gene: TRBJ1-1; abundance: NA; v_gene: TRBV27; d_gene: TRBD1
CDR3nt: TGTGCCAGCAGCTTAGGCGGGACCTATAATTCACCCCTCCACTTT; CDR3aa: CASSLGGTYNSPLHF; j_gene: TRBJ1-6; abundance: NA; v_gene: TRBV7-2; d_gene: NA
CDR3nt: TGTGCCAGCACCGTAAGCGGGAGGGGCGGAGACGGGGAGCTGTTTTTT; CDR3aa: CASTVSGRGGDGELFF; j_gene: TRBJ2-2; abundance: NA; v_gene: TRBV28; d_gene: TRBD2